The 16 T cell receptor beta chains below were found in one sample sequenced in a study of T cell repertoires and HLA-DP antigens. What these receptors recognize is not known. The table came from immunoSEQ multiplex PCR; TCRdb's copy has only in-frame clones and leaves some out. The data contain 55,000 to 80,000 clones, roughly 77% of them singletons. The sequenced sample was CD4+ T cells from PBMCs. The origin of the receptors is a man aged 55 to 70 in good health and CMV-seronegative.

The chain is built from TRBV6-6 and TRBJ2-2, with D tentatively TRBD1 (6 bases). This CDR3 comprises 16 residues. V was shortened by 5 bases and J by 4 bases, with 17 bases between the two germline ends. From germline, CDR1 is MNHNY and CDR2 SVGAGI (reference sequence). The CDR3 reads CASSGGSNRATGELFF. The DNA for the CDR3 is TGTGCCAGCAGTGGAGGCAGTAACAGGGCCACCGGGGAGCTGTTTTTT.

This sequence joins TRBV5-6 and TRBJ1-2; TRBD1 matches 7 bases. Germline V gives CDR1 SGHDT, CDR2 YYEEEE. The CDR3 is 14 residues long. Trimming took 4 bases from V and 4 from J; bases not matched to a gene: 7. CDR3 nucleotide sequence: TGTGCCAGCAGCGCCCCGACAGGGATCTATGGCTACACCTTC. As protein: CASSAPTGIYGYTF.

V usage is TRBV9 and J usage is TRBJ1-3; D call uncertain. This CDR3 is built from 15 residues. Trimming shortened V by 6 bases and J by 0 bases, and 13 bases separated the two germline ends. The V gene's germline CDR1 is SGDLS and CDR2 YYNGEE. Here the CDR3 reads CASTPGASSGNTIYF. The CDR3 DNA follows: TGTGCCAGCACCCCGGGCGCCAGCTCTGGAAACACCATATATTTT.

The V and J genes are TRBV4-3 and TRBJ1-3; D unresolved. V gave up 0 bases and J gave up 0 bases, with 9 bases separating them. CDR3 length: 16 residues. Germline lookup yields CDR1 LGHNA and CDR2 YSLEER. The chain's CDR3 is CASSQDSVNSGNTIYF. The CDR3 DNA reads TGCGCCAGCAGCCAAGACTCAGTTAACTCTGGAAACACCATATATTTT.

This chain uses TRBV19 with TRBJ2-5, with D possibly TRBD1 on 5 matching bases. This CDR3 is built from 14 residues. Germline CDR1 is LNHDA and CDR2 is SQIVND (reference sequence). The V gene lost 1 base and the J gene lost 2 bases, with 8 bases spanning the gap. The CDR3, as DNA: TGTGCCAGTAGTATAGGGGGCTATCAAGAGACCCAGTACTTC. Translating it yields CASSIGGYQETQYF.

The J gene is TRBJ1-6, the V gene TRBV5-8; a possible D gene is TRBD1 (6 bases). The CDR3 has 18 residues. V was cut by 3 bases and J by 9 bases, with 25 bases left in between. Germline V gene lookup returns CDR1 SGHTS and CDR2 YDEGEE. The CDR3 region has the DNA TGTGCCAGCAGCTCTTTCGGGGGCTCGGGACTTCTTCCTTCACCCCTCCACTTT. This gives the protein CASSSFGGSGLLPSPLHF.

The chain's CDR3 is CASSRTPGTEQFF. The CDR3 nucleotides read TGTGCCAGCAGCCGAACCCCCGGGACCGAGCAGTTCTTC. The chain is built from TRBV7-2 and TRBJ2-1; the D gene could be TRBD1 or TRBD2 (5 bases each). The CDR3 totals 13 residues. V was pared by 5 bases and J by 10 bases, with 15 bases between. The germline V gene has CDR1 SGHTA and CDR2 FQGNSA.

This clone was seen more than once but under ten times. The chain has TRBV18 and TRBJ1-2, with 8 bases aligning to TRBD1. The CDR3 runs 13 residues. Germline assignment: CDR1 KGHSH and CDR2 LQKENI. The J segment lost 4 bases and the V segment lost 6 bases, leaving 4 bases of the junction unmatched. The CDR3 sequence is CASSTGDPYGYTF. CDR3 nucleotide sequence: TGTGCCAGCTCGACAGGGGACCCCTATGGCTACACCTTC.

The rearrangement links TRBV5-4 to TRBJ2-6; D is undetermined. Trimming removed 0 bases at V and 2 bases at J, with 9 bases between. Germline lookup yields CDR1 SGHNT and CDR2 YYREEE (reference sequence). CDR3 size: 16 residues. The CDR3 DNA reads TGTGCCAGCAGCTTGGCCGGAGTCACTGGGGCCAACGTCCTGACTTTC. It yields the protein CASSLAGVTGANVLTF.

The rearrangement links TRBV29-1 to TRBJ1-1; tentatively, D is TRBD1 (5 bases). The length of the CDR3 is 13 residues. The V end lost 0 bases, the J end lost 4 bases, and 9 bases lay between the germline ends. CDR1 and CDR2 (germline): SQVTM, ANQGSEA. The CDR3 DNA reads TGCAGCGTTGAAGAAGGAGGGGCCACTGAAGCTTTCTTT. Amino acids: CSVEEGGATEAFF.

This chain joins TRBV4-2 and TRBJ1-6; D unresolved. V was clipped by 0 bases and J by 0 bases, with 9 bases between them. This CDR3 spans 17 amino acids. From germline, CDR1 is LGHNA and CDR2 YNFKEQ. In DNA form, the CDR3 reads TGTGCCAGCAGCCAAGATGAGCGTAGCTCCTATAATTCACCCCTCCACTTT. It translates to CASSQDERSSYNSPLHF.

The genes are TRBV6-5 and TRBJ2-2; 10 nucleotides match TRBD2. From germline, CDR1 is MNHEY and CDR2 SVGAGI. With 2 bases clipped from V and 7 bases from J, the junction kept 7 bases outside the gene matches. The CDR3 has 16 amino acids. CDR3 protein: CASSYEAGGQNGELFF. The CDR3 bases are TGTGCCAGCAGTTACGAAGCGGGAGGGCAGAACGGGGAGCTGTTTTTT.

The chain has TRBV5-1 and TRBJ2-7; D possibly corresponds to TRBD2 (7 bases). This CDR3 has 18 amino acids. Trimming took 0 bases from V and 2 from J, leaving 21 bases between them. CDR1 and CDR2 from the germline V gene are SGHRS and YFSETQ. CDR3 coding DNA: TGCGCCAGCAGCTTGGCCGAGGGGGGGCAGGTCGTTCCCTACGAGCAGTACTTC. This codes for CASSLAEGGQVVPYEQYF.

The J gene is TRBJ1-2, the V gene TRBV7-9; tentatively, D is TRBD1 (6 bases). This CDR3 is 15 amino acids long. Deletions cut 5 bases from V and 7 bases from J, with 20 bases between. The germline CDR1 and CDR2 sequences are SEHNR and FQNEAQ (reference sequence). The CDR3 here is CASSQDGGGAGGYTF. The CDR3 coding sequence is TGTGCCAGCAGCCAGGATGGCGGGGGCGCAGGTGGCTACACCTTC. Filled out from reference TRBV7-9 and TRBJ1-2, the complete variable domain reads DTGVSQNPRHKITKRGQNVTFRCDPISEHNRLYWYRQTLGQGPEFLTYFQNEAQLEKSRLLSDRFSAERPKGSFSTLEIQRTEQGDSAMYLCASSQDGGGAGGYTFGSGTRLTVV.

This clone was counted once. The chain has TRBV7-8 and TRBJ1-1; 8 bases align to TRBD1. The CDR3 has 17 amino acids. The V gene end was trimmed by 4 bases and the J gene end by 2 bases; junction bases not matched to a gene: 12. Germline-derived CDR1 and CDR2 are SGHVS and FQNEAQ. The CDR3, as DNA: TGTGCCAGCAGCTCAACGCCAGGGGGCGTTGGTAACACTGAAGCTTTCTTT. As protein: CASSSTPGGVGNTEAFF.

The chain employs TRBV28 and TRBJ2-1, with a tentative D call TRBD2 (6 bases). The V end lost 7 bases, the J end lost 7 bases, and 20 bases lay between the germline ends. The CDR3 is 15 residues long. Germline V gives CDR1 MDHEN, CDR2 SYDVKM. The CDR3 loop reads CASTSGGVRWNEQFF. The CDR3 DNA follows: TGTGCCAGCACCTCCGGGGGAGTAAGATGGAATGAGCAGTTCTTC.